The 17 T cell receptor beta chains presented below share a single source sample, sequenced in a study of cytomegalovirus exposure and HLA in healthy donors. Both 60 Vbeta primers and 13 Jbeta primers went into the PCR. Sequencing used immunoSEQ multiplex PCR; TCRdb keeps in-frame clones, though not all of them. The profile shows 150,000 or so clones, approximately 77% of them singletons. Sequencing used PBMCs. The receptors stem from a male donor in good health and CMV-seronegative.

The chain joins TRBV19 to TRBJ2-7; TRBD2 matches at 8 bases. Per germline, CDR1 LNHDA and CDR2 SQIVND (reference sequence). V lost 3 bases, J lost 4 bases, and 11 bases stayed unmatched. This CDR3 has 16 amino acids. CDR3: CASSMSLGTRTYEQYF. The CDR3 DNA reads TGTGCCAGTAGTATGAGTTTGGGGACTAGAACTTACGAGCAGTACTTC.

The rearrangement links TRBV9 to TRBJ2-3; 9 positions agree with TRBD1. Germline V gene data show CDR1 as SGDLS and CDR2 as YYNGEE. The trim removed 3 bases at V and 8 bases at J, leaving 10 bases unmatched. This CDR3 has 15 residues. The CDR3 nucleotides are TGTGCCAGCAGCGAGTCAGGGACAGGGCCCGGTACGCAGTATTTT. As protein: CASSESGTGPGTQYF.

The chain employs TRBV6-5 and TRBJ1-6; D ambiguous. The CDR3 has 12 amino acids. Trimming shortened V by 2 bases and J by 8 bases, and 4 bases separated the two germline ends. Looked up from germline, CDR1 is MNHEY and CDR2 is SVGAGI. CDR3 protein: CASSYRYSPLHF. The CDR3 region has the DNA TGTGCCAGCAGTTACCGGTATTCACCCCTCCACTTT.

This chain connects TRBV4-1 to TRBJ1-1; TRBD1 matches at 9 bases. V shed 8 bases and J 6 bases; nucleotides not matched to a gene: 13. CDR3 length: 15 residues. Germline V CDR1 and CDR2: MGHRA, YSYEKL. The CDR3 DNA follows: TGCGCCAGCTCCCTGGGGGACAGGGCAACTTCTGAAGCTTTCTTT. It translates to CASSLGDRATSEAFF.

In this sample, this clone turned up once. The CDR3 spells CAISGSRGHDEQFF. The DNA of the CDR3 is TGTGCCATCAGTGGGTCCAGGGGGCACGATGAGCAGTTCTTC. The chain has TRBV10-3 and TRBJ2-1; 8 bases fit TRBD1. CDR3 length: 14 residues. J was trimmed by 8 bases and V by 4 bases; bases with no gene match: 7. Germline V lookup: CDR1 ENHRY, CDR2 SYGVKD.

The chain employs TRBV19 and TRBJ1-1; D unclear. The CDR3 covers 13 residues. Germline CDR1 reads LNHDA; CDR2 reads SQIVND (reference sequence). Trimming left V 7 bases short and J 1 base short, with 10 bases between. The CDR3 sequence: CASKGRANTEAFF. The CDR3 bases are TGTGCCAGTAAAGGGCGGGCGAACACTGAAGCTTTCTTT.

This clone came up once. A junction end diverges from the germline sequence, so it may reflect a read error. This chain joins TRBV7-6 and TRBJ1-2, with D uncertain. Per the germline V gene, CDR1 is SGHVS and CDR2 is FNYEAQ. The CDR3 spans 16 residues. The chain's CDR3 is CASSLGPDGQNYGYTF. The CDR3 DNA reads as TGTGCCAGCAGTTTAGGTCCGGATGGGCAGAACTATGGCTACACCTTC. The complete variable domain, with remaining parts taken from reference TRBV7-6 and TRBJ1-2, reads GAGVSQSPRYKVTKRGQDVALRCDPISGHVSLYWYRQALGQGPEFLTYFNYEAQQDKSGLPNDRFSAERPEGSISTLTIQRTEQRDSAMYRCASSLGPDGQNYGYTFGSGTRLTVV.

The chain has TRBV7-2 and TRBJ1-3; 9 nucleotides line up with TRBD1. The germline V gene has CDR1 SGHTA and CDR2 FQGNSA. The CDR3 consists of 16 residues. V was clipped by 5 bases and J by 0 bases; unmatched bases: 5. CDR3 residues: CASSPGTGTSGNTIYF. The DNA of the CDR3 is TGTGCCAGCAGCCCTGGGACAGGGACCTCTGGAAACACCATATATTTT.

The chain carries TRBV10-3 and TRBJ2-1; D may be TRBD1 (5 bases). This CDR3 has 14 residues. Germline lookup yields CDR1 ENHRY and CDR2 SYGVKD. V shed 9 bases and J shed 8 bases, with 20 bases lying between them. The CDR3 nucleotides are TGTGCCATAAACGAACACCAGAAGACAGATGAGCAGTTCTTC. This gives the protein CAINEHQKTDEQFF.

The V gene is TRBV4-3, the J gene TRBJ2-6, with D unresolved. CDR3 length equals 19 residues. V dropped 4 bases and J dropped 2 bases, with 21 bases sitting between them. The germline gives CDR1 LGHNA, CDR2 YSLEER. The CDR3 loop is CASSRGLGHKATGANVLTF. For the CDR3, the DNA is TGCGCCAGCAGCCGTGGTCTTGGGCATAAAGCTACTGGGGCCAACGTCCTGACTTTC.

This clone was observed once. In the same sample, other DNA sequences code for this CDR3. The chain employs TRBV5-1 and TRBJ1-4, with D possibly matching TRBD1 (5 bases). Looked up from germline, CDR1 is SGHRS and CDR2 is YFSETQ. V was trimmed by 1 base and J by 2 bases, leaving 6 bases between them. This CDR3 has 14 amino acids. The CDR3 region is CASSLRGTNEKLFF. DNA for the CDR3: TGCGCCAGCAGCTTGCGGGGGACTAATGAAAAACTGTTTTTT.

The DNA of the CDR3 is TGCGCCAGCAGCCAAGCTCATTCACCCCTCCACTTT. Residues: CASSQAHSPLHF. The V and J genes are TRBV4-3 and TRBJ1-6, with no clear D. V was pared by 1 base and J by 8 bases, with 3 bases between. The CDR3 loop spans 12 amino acids. CDR1 and CDR2 from the germline V gene are LGHNA and YSLEER.

This clone was counted between two and nine times. This chain uses TRBV9 with TRBJ1-1; TRBD1 agrees at 8 bases. Trimming cost V 3 bases and J 7 bases; bases outside gene matches: 5. The CDR3 has 13 residues. The germline gives CDR1 SGDLS, CDR2 YYNGEE. The DNA for the CDR3 is TGTGCCAGCAGCGCCCAGGGGGCTGGTGAAGCTTTCTTT. Its translation is CASSAQGAGEAFF.

This rearrangement joins TRBV5-5 to TRBJ2-2; 7 bases map to TRBD2. The CDR3 spans 15 residues. Trimming at V came to 4 bases and at J to 7 bases, leaving 10 bases not matched to a gene. Germline lookup yields CDR1 SGHKS and CDR2 YYEKEE (reference sequence). This CDR3 reads CASSPGGNKFGELFF. CDR3 DNA sequence: TGTGCCAGCAGCCCCGGGGGGAATAAATTCGGGGAGCTGTTTTTT.

The V gene is TRBV5-8, the J gene TRBJ1-4; 11 bases match TRBD1. Germline CDR1 SGHTS, CDR2 YDEGEE. Trimming at V came to 4 bases and at J to 5 bases, leaving 4 bases not matched to a gene. This CDR3 is 15 amino acids long. CDR3 residues: CASSRGTGGNEKLFF. The CDR3 DNA reads as TGTGCCAGCAGCAGAGGGACAGGGGGAAATGAAAAACTGTTTTTT.

This clone was recorded a few times. The chain is built from TRBV19 and TRBJ2-7; tentative D call: TRBD1 (5 bases). The CDR3 spans 15 residues. The V end lost 5 bases, the J end lost 6 bases, and 20 bases lay between the germline ends. Germline V gene lookup returns CDR1 LNHDA and CDR2 SQIVND (reference sequence). The CDR3 protein is CASSSSQGMALEQYF. The CDR3 nucleotides are TGTGCCAGTAGTTCCTCCCAGGGAATGGCTCTCGAGCAGTACTTC.

This chain links TRBV9 with TRBJ1-5; no clear D gene. Germline values: CDR1 SGDLS, CDR2 YYNGEE. Trimming pared 0 bases from V and 0 bases from J, leaving 16 bases between. There are 18 residues in the CDR3. CDR3 DNA sequence: TGTGCCAGCAGCGTAGAGGAGGATGACCGTACTAGCAATCAGCCCCAGCATTTT. This sequence encodes CASSVEEDDRTSNQPQHF.